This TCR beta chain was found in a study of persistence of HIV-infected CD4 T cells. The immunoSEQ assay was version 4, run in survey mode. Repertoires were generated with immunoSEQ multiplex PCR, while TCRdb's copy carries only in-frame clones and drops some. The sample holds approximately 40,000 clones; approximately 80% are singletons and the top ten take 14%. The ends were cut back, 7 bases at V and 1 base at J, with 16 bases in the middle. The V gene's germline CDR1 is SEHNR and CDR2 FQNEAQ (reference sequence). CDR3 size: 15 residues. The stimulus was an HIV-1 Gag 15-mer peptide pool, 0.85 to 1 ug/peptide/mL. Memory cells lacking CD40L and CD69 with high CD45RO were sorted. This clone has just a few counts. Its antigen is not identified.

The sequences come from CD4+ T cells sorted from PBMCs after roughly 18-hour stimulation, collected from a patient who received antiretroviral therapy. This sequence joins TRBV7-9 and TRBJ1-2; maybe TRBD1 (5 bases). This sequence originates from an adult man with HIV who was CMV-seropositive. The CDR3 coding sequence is TGTGCCAGCACCTTTAAGACTGGGGGTAACTATGGCTACACCTTC. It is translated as CASTFKTGGNYGYTF.